This entry is about one T cell receptor beta chain. The V gene's germline CDR1 is MGHRA and CDR2 YSYEKL. Trimming at V came to 1 base and at J to 2 bases, leaving 4 bases not matched to a gene. The CDR3 is made up of 15 amino acids. Under the authors' procedure: The assay estimated nucleated cells by amplifying reference gene primers. Some clones are missing from TCRdb's copy, which holds only in-frame ones; the method was immunoSEQ multiplex PCR. V and J calls and clone size are copied from that table; D and trimming were computed from the DNA. The table lists over 150,000 clones, approximately 88% of them singletons. This specimen belongs to a study of blood T cell repertoires in COVID-19. For the study at large: COVID-19 samples, acute and convalescent, were from the United States, Italy and Spain. T cells, B-cell-depleted T cells, or PBMCs provided the cDNA or gDNA that served as material.

The specimen sequenced was peripheral blood. This sequence originates from a man between 18 and 35 years old with active or convalescent COVID-19. The genes are TRBV4-1 and TRBJ1-1, with TRBD1 matching over 7 bases. The CDR3 protein is CASSQGQGGNTEAFF. CDR3 in DNA: TGCGCCAGCAGCCAAGGTCAGGGGGGAAACACTGAAGCTTTCTTT.